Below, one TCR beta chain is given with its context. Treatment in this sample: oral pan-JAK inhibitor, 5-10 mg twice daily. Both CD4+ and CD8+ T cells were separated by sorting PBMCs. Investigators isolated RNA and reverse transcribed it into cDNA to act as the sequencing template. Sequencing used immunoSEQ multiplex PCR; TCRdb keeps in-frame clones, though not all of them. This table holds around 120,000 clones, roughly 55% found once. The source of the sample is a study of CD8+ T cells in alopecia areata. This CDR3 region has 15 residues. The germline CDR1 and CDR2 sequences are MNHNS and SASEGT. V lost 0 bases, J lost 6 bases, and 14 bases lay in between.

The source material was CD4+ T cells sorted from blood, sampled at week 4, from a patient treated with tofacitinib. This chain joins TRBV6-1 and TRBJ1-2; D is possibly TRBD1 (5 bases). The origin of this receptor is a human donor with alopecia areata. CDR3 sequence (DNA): TGTGCCAGCAGTGAAGCGACTATAAGAGGGGATGGCTACACCTTC. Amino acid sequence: CASSEATIRGDGYTF.